This TCR beta chain derives from a study of human T cells and chemical hapten exposure. Time point given: patch test 1, 2 weeks after DPC sensitization. Treatment noted: therapeutic diphenylcyclopropenone sensitization with weekly scalp DPC. In germline, CDR1 is SGHAT, CDR2 FQNNGV. Trimming removed 0 bases at V and 0 bases at J, with 14 bases between. CDR3 size: 17 residues. It was the library that attached unique molecular identifiers to individual cDNA molecules. TCRdb re-analysed the RACE reads in MiXCR, keeping a single row per CDR3 protein. The sample lists some 340,000 distinct CDR3 sequences, under 9% occurring once.

Source: whole blood, taken in connection with sensitization to the hapten diphenylcyclopropenone (DPC). This clonotype was obtained from a young woman with alopecia areata. Some clones in this sample may be carry-over from other donors' samples. The chain couples TRBV11-2 to TRBJ1-1; possible D gene TRBD1, 6 bases. CDR3 loop: CASSLDLLWTVNTEAFF. As DNA, the CDR3 is TGTGCCAGCAGCTTAGATCTCTTATGGACAGTGAACACTGAAGCTTTCTTT.